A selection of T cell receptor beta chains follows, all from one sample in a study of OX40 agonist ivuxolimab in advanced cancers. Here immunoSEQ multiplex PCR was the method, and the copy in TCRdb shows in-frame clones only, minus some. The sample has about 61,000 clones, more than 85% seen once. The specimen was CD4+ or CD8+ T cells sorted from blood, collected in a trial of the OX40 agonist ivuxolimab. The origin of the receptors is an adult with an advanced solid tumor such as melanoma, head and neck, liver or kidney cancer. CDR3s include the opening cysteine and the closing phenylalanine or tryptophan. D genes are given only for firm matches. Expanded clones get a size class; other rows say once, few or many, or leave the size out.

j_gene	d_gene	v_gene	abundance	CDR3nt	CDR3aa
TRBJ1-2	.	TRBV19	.	TGTGCCAGTAGTATCCCCCTGGGAAACTATGGCTACACCTTC	CASSIPLGNYGYTF
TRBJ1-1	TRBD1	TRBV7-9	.	TGTGCCAGCACCCAACAGGGGGTTAGGACAGGAGAGGCTTTCTTT	CASTQQGVRTGEAFF
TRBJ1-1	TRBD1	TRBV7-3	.	TGTGCCAGCAGCCCTCGCCGATCCAGGGGGAGGACTGAAGCTTTCTTT	CASSPRRSRGRTEAFF
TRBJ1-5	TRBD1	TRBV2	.	TGTGCCAGCGTACCGGGACAGGGGCAGCCCCAGCATTTT	CASVPGQGQPQHF
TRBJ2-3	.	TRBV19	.	TGTGCCAGTAGTATAGGAGGGGTCCGGGGTGATACGCAGTATTTT	CASSIGGVRGDTQYF
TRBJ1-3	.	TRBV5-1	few	TGCGCCAGCAGCTTGACTCGGTCCTTCGACTTTAGCTCTGGAAACACCATATATTTT	CASSLTRSFDFSSGNTIYF
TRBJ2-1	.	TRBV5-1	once	TGCGCCAGCAGCTTGGTTTCCACGTACAATGAGCAGTTCTTC	CASSLVSTYNEQFF
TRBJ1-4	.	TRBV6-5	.	TGTGCCAGCAGTTACTATCTCGCAACTAATGAAAAACTGTTTTTT	CASSYYLATNEKLFF
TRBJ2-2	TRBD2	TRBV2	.	TGTGCCAGCAGCCCCCTAGCGGCTACCACCGGGGAGCTGTTTTTT	CASSPLAATTGELFF
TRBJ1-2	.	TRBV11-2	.	TGTGCCAGCAGCTTAGAGGGTGGACCGCCCACCTATGGCTACACCTTC	CASSLEGGPPTYGYTF
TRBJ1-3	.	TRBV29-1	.	TGCAGCGTTGAACCCTACGACAGGACTAGCCTATCTGGAAACACCATATATTTT	CSVEPYDRTSLSGNTIYF
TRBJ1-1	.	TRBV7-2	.	TGTGCCAGCATTCCTGGCCTGAACACTGAAGCTTTCTTT	CASIPGLNTEAFF
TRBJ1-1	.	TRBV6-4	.	TGTGCCAGCAGTGAAACCGGGACCGCTAACACTGAAGCTTTCTTT	CASSETGTANTEAFF
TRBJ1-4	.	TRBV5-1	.	TGCGCCAGCAGCAGGGACCCAGGGACACGCAATGAAAAACTGTTTTTT	CASSRDPGTRNEKLFF
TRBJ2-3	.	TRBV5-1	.	TGCGCCAGCGGCAGGGGTAACCCCAACACAGATACGCAGTATTTT	CASGRGNPNTDTQYF
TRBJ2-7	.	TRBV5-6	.	TGTGCCAGCAGCCCGGGACTCAACCACTACGAGCAGTACTTC	CASSPGLNHYEQYF
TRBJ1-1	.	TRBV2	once	TGTGCCAGCAGCGGAGAGGTGGACACTGAAGCTTTCTTT	CASSGEVDTEAFF
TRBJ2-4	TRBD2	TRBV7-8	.	TGTGCCAGCAGCTGGGGCGGGGGGACTTACTCTATAGCCAAAAACATTCAGTACTTC	CASSWGGGTYSIAKNIQYF
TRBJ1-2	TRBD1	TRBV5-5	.	TGTGCCAGCAGCCCGGGACAGGGGTCTGGCTACACCTTC	CASSPGQGSGYTF
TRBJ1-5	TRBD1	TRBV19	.	TGTGCCAGTAGCCCTCGATACCATTTAGGACAGGCGGGGGATAGCAATCAGCCCCAGCATTTT	CASSPRYHLGQAGDSNQPQHF
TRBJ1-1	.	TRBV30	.	TGTGCCTGGAGGGGTGGGGGGAACACTGAAGCTTTCTTT	CAWRGGGNTEAFF
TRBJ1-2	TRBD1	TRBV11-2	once	TGTGCCAGCAGCTTAGGACAGGGGTATGGCTATGGCTACACCTTC	CASSLGQGYGYGYTF
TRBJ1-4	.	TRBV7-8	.	TGTGCCAGCAGCTTAGTTTGGGCAGCAACTAATGAAAAACTGTTTTTT	CASSLVWAATNEKLFF
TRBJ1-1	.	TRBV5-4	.	TGTGCCAGCAGCTCCGGGCTATACACTGAAGCTTTCTTT	CASSSGLYTEAFF
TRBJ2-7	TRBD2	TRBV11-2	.	TGTGCCAGCAGCTTTGAGCGGGGGCCCTCCTACGAGCAGTACTTC	CASSFERGPSYEQYF
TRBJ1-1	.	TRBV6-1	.	TGTGCCAGCAGGGAACGGCACCTGAACACTGAAGCTTTCTTT	CASRERHLNTEAFF
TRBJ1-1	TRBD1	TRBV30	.	TGTGCCTGGAGGGGACAGGTTTTTGTGAACACTGAAGCTTTCTTT	CAWRGQVFVNTEAFF
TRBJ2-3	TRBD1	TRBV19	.	TGTGCCAGTTTGGACAGGGGAAGGACAGATACGCAGTATTTT	CASLDRGRTDTQYF
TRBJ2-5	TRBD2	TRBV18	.	TGTGCCAGCTCACCCCTAGCGGACAACTTTAAAGAGACCCAGTACTTC	CASSPLADNFKETQYF
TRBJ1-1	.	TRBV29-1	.	TGCAGCGTTGATTTAGTACGGAATGAAGCTTTCTTT	CSVDLVRNEAFF
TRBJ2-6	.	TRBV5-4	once	TGTGCCAGCAGCCTTATCGGGCCTCGGAGGGGGGCCAACGTCCTGACTTTC	CASSLIGPRRGANVLTF
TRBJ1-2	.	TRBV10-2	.	TGCGCCAGCACCTTCTCGTCCGAGGGGTATGGCTACACCTTC	CASTFSSEGYGYTF
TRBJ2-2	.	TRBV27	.	TGTGCCAGCAAGGAGGGGCTAAACACCGGGGAGCTGTTTTTT	CASKEGLNTGELFF
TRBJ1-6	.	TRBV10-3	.	TGTGCCATCAGTAACCGGGACGCTGATAATTCACCCCTCCACTTT	CAISNRDADNSPLHF
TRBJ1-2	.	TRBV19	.	TGTGCCAGTGGCCCTCAGGGATCTAACTATGGCTACACCTTC	CASGPQGSNYGYTF
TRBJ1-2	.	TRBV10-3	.	TGTGCCATCAGTGGATCCGGAGGTGGCTACACCTTC	CAISGSGGGYTF
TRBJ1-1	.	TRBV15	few	TGTGCCACCAGCAGAAGAGTCTTACAGGGGAACACTGAAGCTTTCTTT	CATSRRVLQGNTEAFF
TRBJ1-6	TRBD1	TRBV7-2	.	TGTGCCAGCAGCTTAGAACGGGCAGGGGGAGCTTCACCCCTCCACTTT	CASSLERAGGASPLHF
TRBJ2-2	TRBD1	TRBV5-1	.	TGCGCCAGCAGGAGACAGGGGGCGACCGGGGAGCTGTTTTTT	CASRRQGATGELFF
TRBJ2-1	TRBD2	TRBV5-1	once	TGCGCCAGCAGCCCCACGACATTAGCGGGGGCCTCCAATGAGCAGTTCTTC	CASSPTTLAGASNEQFF
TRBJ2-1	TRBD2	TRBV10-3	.	TGTGCCATCACCCGTAGCGGGGGGGCGGATGAGCAGTTCTTC	CAITRSGGADEQFF
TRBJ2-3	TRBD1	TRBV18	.	TGTGCCAACAAACGACAGGGGGCTAGCACAGATACGCAGTATTTT	CANKRQGASTDTQYF
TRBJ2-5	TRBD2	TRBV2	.	TGTGCCAGCAGAGGACTAGCGGGGGGTTTGGTGACCCAGTACTTC	CASRGLAGGLVTQYF
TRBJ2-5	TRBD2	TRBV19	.	TGTGCCAGTAGTAACCCCGGACTAGCGGGGGATTTAGAGACCCAGTACTTC	CASSNPGLAGDLETQYF
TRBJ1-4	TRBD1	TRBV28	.	TGTGCCAGCAGTCCAACAGGGGGCCTAAATGAAAAACTGTTTTTT	CASSPTGGLNEKLFF
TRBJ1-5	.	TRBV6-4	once	TGTGCCAGCTCCCATTTCGAGACTCCAAAAGGGAGCAATCAGCCCCAGCATTTT	CASSHFETPKGSNQPQHF
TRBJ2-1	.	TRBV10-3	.	TGTGCCATCAGTGATCCCGCGGCTTCTCCGAGCTCCTACAATGAGCAGTTCTTC	CAISDPAASPSSYNEQFF
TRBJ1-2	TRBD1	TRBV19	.	TGTGCCAGTAGTATAAGCCGGGGACAGTCCTATGGCTACACCTTC	CASSISRGQSYGYTF
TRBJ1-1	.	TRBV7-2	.	TGTGCCAGCAGCCCCCGCCCGGGGAGTGAAGCTTTCTTT	CASSPRPGSEAFF
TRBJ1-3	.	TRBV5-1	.	TGCGCCAGCAGCCCGACAGGAAACACCATATATTTT	CASSPTGNTIYF
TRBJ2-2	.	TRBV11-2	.	TGTGCCAGCAGCTCGACCGGGCTTACCGGGGAGCTGTTTTTT	CASSSTGLTGELFF
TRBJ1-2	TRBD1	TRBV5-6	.	TGTGCCAGCAGCTCGCCAGGGGGCGGCGGAGACTATGGCTACACCTTC	CASSSPGGGGDYGYTF